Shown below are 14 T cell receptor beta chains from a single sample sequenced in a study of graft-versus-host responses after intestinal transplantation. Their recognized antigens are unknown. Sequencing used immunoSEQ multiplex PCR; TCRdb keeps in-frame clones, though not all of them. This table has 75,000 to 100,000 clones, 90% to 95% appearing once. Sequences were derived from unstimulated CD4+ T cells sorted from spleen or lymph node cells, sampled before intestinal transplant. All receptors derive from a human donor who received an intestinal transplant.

DNA for the CDR3: TGTGCCAGCAGCTTAACTTTGGGCAGGGCTGGGGCCAACGTCCTGACTTTC. It yields the protein CASSLTLGRAGANVLTF. The chain recombines TRBV7-3 with TRBJ2-6; D is perhaps TRBD1 (5 bases). The V end lost 0 bases, the J end lost 2 bases, and 11 bases lay between the germline ends. Per the germline V gene, CDR1 is SGHTA and CDR2 is FQGTGA. This CDR3 contains 17 residues.

The CDR3 here is CASSLPKLAGSTDTQYF. The CDR3, as DNA: TGTGCCAGCAGTTTACCAAAGCTAGCGGGGTCCACAGATACGCAGTATTTT. The genes are TRBV27 and TRBJ2-3; 9 positions match TRBD2. This CDR3 is 17 amino acids long. CDR1 is MNHEY and CDR2 is SMNVEV in the germline V gene (reference sequence). Trimming took 2 bases from V and 2 from J; bases not matched to a gene: 8.

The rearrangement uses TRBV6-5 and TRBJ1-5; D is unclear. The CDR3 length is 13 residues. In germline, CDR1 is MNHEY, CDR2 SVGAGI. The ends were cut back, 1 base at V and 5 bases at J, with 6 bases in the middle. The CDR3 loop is CASSYLSDQPQHF. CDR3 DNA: TGTGCCAGCAGTTACTTGTCCGATCAGCCCCAGCATTTT.

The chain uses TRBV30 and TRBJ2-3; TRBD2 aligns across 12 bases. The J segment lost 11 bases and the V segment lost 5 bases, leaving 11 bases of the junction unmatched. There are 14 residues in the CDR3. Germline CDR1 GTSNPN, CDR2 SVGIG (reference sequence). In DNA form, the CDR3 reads TGTGCCTGGGCGGGACTAGCGGGCCCCCCGGGGCAGTATTTT. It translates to CAWAGLAGPPGQYF.

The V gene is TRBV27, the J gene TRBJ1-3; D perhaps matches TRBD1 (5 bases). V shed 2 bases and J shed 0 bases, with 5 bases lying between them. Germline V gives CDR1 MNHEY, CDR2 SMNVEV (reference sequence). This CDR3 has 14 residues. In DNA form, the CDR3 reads TGTGCCAGCAGTTTACAGGGCTCTGGAAACACCATATATTTT. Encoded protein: CASSLQGSGNTIYF.

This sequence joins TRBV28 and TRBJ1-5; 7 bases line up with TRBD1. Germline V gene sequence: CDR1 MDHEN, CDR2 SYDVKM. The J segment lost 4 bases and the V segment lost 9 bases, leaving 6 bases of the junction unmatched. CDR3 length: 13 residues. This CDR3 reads CASFQGVNQPQHF. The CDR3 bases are TGTGCCAGTTTCCAGGGGGTAAATCAGCCCCAGCATTTT.

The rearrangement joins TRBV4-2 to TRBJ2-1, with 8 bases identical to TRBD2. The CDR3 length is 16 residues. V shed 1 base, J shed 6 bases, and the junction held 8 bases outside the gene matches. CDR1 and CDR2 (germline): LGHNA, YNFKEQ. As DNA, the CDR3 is TGTGCCAGCAGCCAAGCCACTAGCGGAACCTTCAATGAGCAGTTCTTC. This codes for CASSQATSGTFNEQFF.

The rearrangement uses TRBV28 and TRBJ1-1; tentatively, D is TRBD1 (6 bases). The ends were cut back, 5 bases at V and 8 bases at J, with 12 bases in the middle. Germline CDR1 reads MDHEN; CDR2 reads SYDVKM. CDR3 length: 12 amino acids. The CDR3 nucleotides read TGTGCCAGCAGTATCCTGAGGGGGGAAGCTTTCTTT. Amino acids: CASSILRGEAFF.

The CDR3 protein is CASSQGSSVGGRRTGELFF. The CDR3 DNA follows: TGCGCCAGCAGCCAAGGGTCCTCAGTTGGCGGCCGTCGCACCGGGGAGCTGTTTTTT. The rearrangement links TRBV4-1 to TRBJ2-2; D not resolved. The CDR3 extends over 19 amino acids. Germline lookup yields CDR1 MGHRA and CDR2 YSYEKL. Trimming pared 1 base from V and 4 bases from J, leaving 22 bases between.

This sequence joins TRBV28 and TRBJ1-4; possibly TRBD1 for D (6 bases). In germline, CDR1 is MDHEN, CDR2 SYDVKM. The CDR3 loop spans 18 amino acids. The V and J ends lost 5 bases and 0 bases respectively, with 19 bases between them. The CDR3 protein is CASSTQYRDTTTNEKLFF. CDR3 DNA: TGTGCCAGCAGTACTCAATACCGGGACACAACAACTAATGAAAAACTGTTTTTT.

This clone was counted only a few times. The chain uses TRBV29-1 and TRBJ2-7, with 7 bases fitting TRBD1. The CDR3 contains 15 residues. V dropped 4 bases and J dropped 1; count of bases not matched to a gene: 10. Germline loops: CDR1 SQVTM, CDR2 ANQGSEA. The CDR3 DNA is TGCAGCGTTGTAGGGGGCAGGTCGGTATCCTACGAGCAGTACTTC. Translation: CSVVGGRSVSYEQYF.

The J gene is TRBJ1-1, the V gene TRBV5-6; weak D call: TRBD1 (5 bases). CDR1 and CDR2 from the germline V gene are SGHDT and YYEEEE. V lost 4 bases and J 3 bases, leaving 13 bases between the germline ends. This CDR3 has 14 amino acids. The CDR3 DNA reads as TGTGCCAGCAGCACCCACGGGGGAGACACTGAAGCTTTCTTT. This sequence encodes CASSTHGGDTEAFF.

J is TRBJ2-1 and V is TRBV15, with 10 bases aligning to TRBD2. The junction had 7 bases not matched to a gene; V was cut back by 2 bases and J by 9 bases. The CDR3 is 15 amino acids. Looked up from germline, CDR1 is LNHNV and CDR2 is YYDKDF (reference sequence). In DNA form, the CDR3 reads TGTGCCACCAGCAGACGACTAGCGGGTTTGGTTGAGCAGTTCTTC. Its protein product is CATSRRLAGLVEQFF.

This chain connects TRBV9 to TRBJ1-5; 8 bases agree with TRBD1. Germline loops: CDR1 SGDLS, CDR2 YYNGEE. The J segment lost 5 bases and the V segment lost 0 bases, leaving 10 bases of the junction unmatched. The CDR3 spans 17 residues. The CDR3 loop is CASSVEVWGTGYQPQHF. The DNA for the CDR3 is TGTGCCAGCAGCGTAGAGGTTTGGGGGACAGGTTATCAGCCCCAGCATTTT.